Shown below are 27 T cell receptor beta chains from a single sample sequenced in a study of blood T cell repertoires in COVID-19 (dated by TCRdb to between 2020 and 2021). Libraries came from the immunoSEQ multiplex PCR assay. Here the immuneACCESS table is served through TCRdb, limited to in-frame sequences with V and J called. Missing clones are a known gap in these copies; in checked studies unresolved V genes cover under half, and the rest lacks a known reason. Present in this sample are 100,000 or so clones, 85% to 90% of which were seen just once. Approximately 29% of the sample goes to the ten largest clones. Sequencing was performed on peripheral blood. The receptors here all came from a woman older than 75 with acute or convalescent COVID-19.

V gene TRBV19 combines with J gene TRBJ1-5; TRBD1 might be the D (5 bases). The CDR3 consists of 18 residues. V was shortened by 7 bases and J by 1 base, with 23 bases between the two germline ends. CDR1 is LNHDA, CDR2 SQIVND, per germline (reference sequence). DNA for the CDR3: TGTGCCAGTACCACTTACGGGGGTTTAGACGCGAGCAATCAGCCCCAGCATTTT. Its protein is CASTTYGGLDASNQPQHF.

The chain employs TRBV19 and TRBJ2-7; TRBD1 aligns across 7 bases. This CDR3 contains 14 residues. Germline CDR1 and CDR2: LNHDA and SQIVND (reference sequence). The junction had 8 bases not matched to a gene; V was cut back by 6 bases and J by 3 bases. The CDR3 sequence is CASSNRGLSYEQYF. The CDR3 DNA reads as TGTGCCAGTAGCAACAGGGGTTTGAGCTACGAGCAGTACTTC.

The chain is built from TRBV19 and TRBJ2-3, with D perhaps matching TRBD2 (6 bases). Looked up from germline, CDR1 is LNHDA and CDR2 is SQIVND (reference sequence). V was pared by 10 bases and J by 0 bases, with 14 bases between. The CDR3 consists of 14 residues. In DNA form, the CDR3 reads TGTGCCACCCGTTGGGGGGTTAGCACAGATACGCAGTATTTT. It yields the protein CATRWGVSTDTQYF.

The chain employs TRBV3-1 (or the pseudogene TRBV3-2) and TRBJ2-7; D gene ambiguous. V lost 0 bases and J 3 bases, leaving 3 bases between the germline ends. The CDR3 extends over 12 amino acids. Germline V gene data show CDR1 as LGHDT and CDR2 as YNNKEL (reference sequence). The CDR3 coding sequence is TGTGCCAGCAGCCAAGATCTCTACGAGCAGTACTTC. This codes for CASSQDLYEQYF.

Concerning this clone: The junction does not match germline at one end; this may be a read error. The rearrangement links TRBV19 to TRBJ2-2; a weak D match, TRBD1 (5 bases). CDR3 size: 16 residues. The germline CDR1 and CDR2 sequences are LNHDA and SQIVND (reference sequence). CDR3 DNA: TGTGCCACTAGTACTATCTTCCAGGGGAACACCGGGGAGCTGTTTTTT. Translation: CATSTIFQGNTGELFF.

This clone was seen only once. The rearrangement links TRBV9 to TRBJ2-5, with D possibly being TRBD2 (5 bases). CDR3 size: 13 residues. CDR1 is SGDLS, CDR2 YYNGEE, per germline. Trimming took 3 bases from V and 2 from J, leaving 8 bases between them. Here the CDR3 DNA reads TGTGCCAGCAGCGCCGGGATACAAGAGACCCAGTACTTC. Its translation is CASSAGIQETQYF.

The CDR3 loop is CATSESGSYEQYF. The CDR3 DNA reads as TGTGCCACCAGTGAGTCGGGGTCCTACGAGCAGTACTTC. The genes are TRBV24-1 and TRBJ2-7; possibly TRBD2 for D (5 bases). V lost 4 bases, J lost 1 base, and 7 bases lay in between. CDR3 length equals 13 residues. CDR1 and CDR2 from the germline V gene are KGHDR and SFDVKD.

This chain connects TRBV12-3 or TRBV12-4 to TRBJ1-1, with 7 bases identical to TRBD1. Germline trimming cut 5 bases from V and 7 bases from J; bases unmatched to any gene: 7. The CDR3 consists of 13 residues. The CDR3 DNA reads as TGTGCCAGCAGTAGACAGGGTGGGATTGAAGCTTTCTTT. Encoded protein: CASSRQGGIEAFF.

The chain combines TRBV21-1 with TRBJ1-1; TRBD1 is the table's D call, not checked against the DNA. TRBV21-1 is deemed a pseudogene. CDR3 length: 17 residues. DNA of the CDR3: TGTGCCAGCAGCAAAGGGGGCGCAGAGAGACAGAACACTGAAGCTTTCTTT. This sequence encodes CASSKGGAERQNTEAFF.

This rearrangement joins TRBV9 to TRBJ2-5, with 8 bases fitting TRBD2. The CDR3 totals 15 residues. Germline-derived CDR1 and CDR2 are SGDLS and YYNGEE. The V gene end was trimmed by 0 bases and the J gene end by 4 bases; junction bases not matched to a gene: 5. The CDR3 sequence is CASSVGIAGTETQYF. The CDR3 DNA sequence: TGTGCCAGCAGCGTAGGAATAGCGGGGACAGAGACCCAGTACTTC.

This CDR3 is CASISGTPVYEQYF. The CDR3 coding sequence is TGTGCCAGCATCTCGGGGACTCCAGTCTACGAGCAGTACTTC. The chain couples TRBV28 to TRBJ2-7; D possibly corresponds to TRBD2 (6 bases). Looked up from germline, CDR1 is MDHEN and CDR2 is SYDVKM. CDR3 length equals 14 residues. Trimming took off 7 bases at V and 3 bases at J, with 16 bases between the two ends. The whole variable domain, filled in from reference TRBV28 and TRBJ2-7, reads DVKVTQSSRYLVKRTGEKVFLECVQDMDHENMFWYRQDPGLGLRLIYFSYDVKMKEKGDIPEGYSVSREKKERFSLILESASTNQTSMYLCASISGTPVYEQYFGPGTRLTVT.

The chain is built from TRBV3-1 (or the pseudogene TRBV3-2) and TRBJ2-7; TRBD2 aligns across 8 bases. Germline-derived CDR1 and CDR2 are LGHDT and YNNKEL (reference sequence). This CDR3 has 15 residues. Germline trimming cut 4 bases from V and 7 bases from J; bases unmatched to any gene: 12. The CDR3 is CASSRSGTPPVEQYF. As DNA, the CDR3 is TGTGCCAGCAGCCGTAGCGGGACCCCACCGGTTGAGCAGTACTTC.

The chain joins TRBV2 to TRBJ2-7; D gene uncertain. This CDR3 has 12 residues. Trimming took 6 bases from V and 2 from J, leaving 8 bases between them. Germline V gene data show CDR1 as SNHLY and CDR2 as FYNNEI. The CDR3 DNA sequence: TGTGCCAGCAGAGGAGTCGCCTACGAGCAGTACTTC. Its protein is CASRGVAYEQYF.

This chain uses TRBV2 with TRBJ1-5; D is perhaps TRBD1 (6 bases). Trimming stripped 6 bases from V and 9 bases from J, with 15 bases between. CDR3 size: 13 residues. Germline CDR1 is SNHLY and CDR2 is FYNNEI. CDR3 nucleotides: TGTGCCAGCAGCTGGGACACCACGGGGCCCCAGCATTTT. It yields the protein CASSWDTTGPQHF.

The chain carries TRBV30 and TRBJ2-6; D remains unclear. The CDR3 covers 13 residues. Deletions cut 7 bases from V and 4 bases from J, with 11 bases between. The germline V gene has CDR1 GTSNPN and CDR2 SVGIG (reference sequence). The CDR3 sequence: CASMRSGANVLTF. The CDR3 coding sequence is TGTGCCTCCATGAGGTCCGGGGCCAACGTCCTGACTTTC.

V is TRBV30 and J is TRBJ2-2, with 7 bases fitting TRBD1. This CDR3 has 13 residues. V was pared by 3 bases and J by 6 bases, with 4 bases of the junction left unmatched. The germline V gene has CDR1 GTSNPN and CDR2 SVGIG (reference sequence). DNA for the CDR3: TGTGCCTGGAGCACACAGGGGTCCGGGGAGCTGTTTTTT. It encodes CAWSTQGSGELFF.

This clone was counted a single time. The gene calls are TRBV5-1 and TRBJ1-4; 7 positions match TRBD1. There are 16 residues in the CDR3. J gave up 0 bases and V 0 bases, and 2 bases lay outside the gene matches. Germline V gene lookup returns CDR1 SGHRS and CDR2 YFSETQ. CDR3 nucleotides: TGCGCCAGCAGCTTGGGACAGGGAACAACTAATGAAAAACTGTTTTTT. Translated, it gives CASSLGQGTTNEKLFF.

The genes are TRBV5-1 and TRBJ1-6; maybe TRBD1 (5 bases). V dropped 1 base and J dropped 6 bases, with 14 bases sitting between them. The CDR3 extends over 16 amino acids. The V gene's germline CDR1 is SGHRS and CDR2 YFSETQ. The CDR3 protein is CASSLTGDLSNSPLHF. CDR3 in DNA: TGCGCCAGCAGCTTGACGGGGGACTTGTCTAATTCACCCCTCCACTTT.

V gene TRBV9 combines with J gene TRBJ2-3; tentatively, D is TRBD1 (6 bases). V lost 4 bases, J lost 2 bases, and 17 bases lay in between. Per germline, CDR1 SGDLS and CDR2 YYNGEE. The CDR3 loop spans 16 amino acids. In DNA form, the CDR3 reads TGTGCCAGCAGCCCAGGACCGGGACAACCCACAGATACGCAGTATTTT. The encoded protein is CASSPGPGQPTDTQYF.

The chain is built from TRBV10-3 and TRBJ2-5; weak D call: TRBD1 (5 bases). Looked up from germline, CDR1 is ENHRY and CDR2 is SYGVKD. Trimming removed 1 base from V and 0 bases from J, with 9 bases in between. The CDR3 loop spans 15 amino acids. The CDR3 sequence is CAISELGAYQETQYF. The CDR3 region has the DNA TGTGCCATCAGTGAGTTAGGGGCCTACCAAGAGACCCAGTACTTC.

This chain joins TRBV19 and TRBJ1-1, with 10 bases fitting TRBD1. Per the germline V gene, CDR1 is LNHDA and CDR2 is SQIVND (reference sequence). The V gene end was trimmed by 2 bases and the J gene end by 3 bases; junction bases not matched to a gene: 6. This CDR3 has 16 residues. CDR3 DNA sequence: TGTGCCAGTAGTATATGGACAGGGGGTTTGGACACTGAAGCTTTCTTT. This encodes CASSIWTGGLDTEAFF. The full variable domain, its missing parts supplied by reference TRBV19 and TRBJ1-1, is DGGITQSPKYLFRKEGQNVTLSCEQNLNHDAMYWYRQDPGQGLRLIYYSQIVNDFQKGDIAEGYSVSREKKESFPLTVTSAQKNPTAFYLCASSIWTGGLDTEAFFGQGTRLTVV.

This clone was recorded a few times. The chain is built from TRBV19 and TRBJ2-7, with 7 bases matching TRBD1. The CDR3 covers 13 residues. With 4 bases clipped from V and 6 bases from J, the junction kept 6 bases outside the gene matches. Germline-derived CDR1 and CDR2 are LNHDA and SQIVND (reference sequence). For the CDR3, the DNA is TGTGCCAGTAGTAATGGGCCAGGGGGCGAGCAGTACTTC. It specifies CASSNGPGGEQYF.

The chain links TRBV5-1 to TRBJ1-4; 8 positions match TRBD1. J was trimmed by 0 bases and V by 0 bases; bases with no gene match: 10. Germline values: CDR1 SGHRS, CDR2 YFSETQ. CDR3 length: 19 amino acids. The CDR3 coding sequence is TGCGCCAGCAGCTTGGGGACAGGGTCCAGAGCTACAACTAATGAAAAACTGTTTTTT. Translated: CASSLGTGSRATTNEKLFF.

The V and J genes are TRBV27 and TRBJ2-2, with D perhaps matching TRBD2 (8 bases). The length of the CDR3 is 15 residues. Germline V lookup: CDR1 MNHEY, CDR2 SMNVEV (reference sequence). V was cut by 1 base and J by 8 bases, with 14 bases left in between. The CDR3 DNA sequence: TGTGCCAGCAGTTTATTCGGGAGGGGGCGAGGGGAGCTGTTTTTT. Amino acid sequence: CASSLFGRGRGELFF.

CDR3 nucleotides: TGTGCCAGCAGTGCGGGGGGCATCGCAGATACGCAGTATTTT. Protein product: CASSAGGIADTQYF. This chain joins TRBV6-4 and TRBJ2-3; TRBD2 might be the D (7 bases). This CDR3 region has 14 residues. V was shortened by 4 bases and J by 4 bases, with 12 bases between the two germline ends. Per germline, CDR1 MRHNA and CDR2 SNTAGT.

The chain combines TRBV29-1 with TRBJ1-2; D perhaps matches TRBD1 (5 bases). The CDR3 consists of 12 residues. Trimming removed 5 bases at V and 7 bases at J, with 14 bases between. Germline CDR1 is SQVTM and CDR2 is ANQGSEA. CDR3 protein: CSVQTGGTGYTF. The CDR3 nucleotides read TGCAGCGTTCAAACGGGAGGGACTGGCTACACCTTC.

This clone occurred a few times. J is TRBJ2-2 and V is TRBV19; 11 positions match TRBD2. The CDR3 consists of 15 residues. Germline values: CDR1 LNHDA, CDR2 SQIVND (reference sequence). Trimming removed 6 bases from V and 4 bases from J; junction bases left unmatched: 4. CDR3 in amino acids: CASRETSGGTGELFF. The CDR3 DNA reads TGTGCCAGTAGGGAAACTAGCGGGGGCACCGGGGAGCTGTTTTTT.